The clone carrying this T cell receptor beta chain came up a few times. The target antigen is unknown. Trimming took off 1 base at V and 5 bases at J, with 3 bases between the two ends. CDR3 length equals 11 residues. Germline-derived CDR1 and CDR2 are SGHAT and FQNNGV. Treatment described: some 19 received Ad26.COV2.S at low or high dose, single or two shots; about five received placebo; per-sample allocation not given. The samples date from day 63 after the first vaccine or placebo injection. The sample is drawn from a study of Ad26.COV2.S vaccination and SARS-CoV-2 variants. Study at large: Recipients of Ad26.COV2.S got it intramuscularly, once or twice 56 days apart. Notes on the study in general: Vaccine recipients posted higher spike-specific TCR breadth than their placebo counterparts.

Sequencing used immunoSEQ multiplex PCR; TCRdb keeps in-frame clones, though not all of them. Here the sample spans about 330,000 clones, roughly nine tenths being singletons. Sequenced here: peripheral blood, sampled in a trial of Ad26.COV2.S vaccine versus placebo. The rearrangement uses TRBV11-2 and TRBJ2-7; D not certain. The TCR sequence derives from a person aged 18 to 65 who received the Ad26.COV2.S COVID-19 vaccine or a placebo. Here the CDR3 DNA reads TGTGCCAGCAGCTTAGTAGACGAGCAGTACTTC. It is translated as CASSLVDEQYF.